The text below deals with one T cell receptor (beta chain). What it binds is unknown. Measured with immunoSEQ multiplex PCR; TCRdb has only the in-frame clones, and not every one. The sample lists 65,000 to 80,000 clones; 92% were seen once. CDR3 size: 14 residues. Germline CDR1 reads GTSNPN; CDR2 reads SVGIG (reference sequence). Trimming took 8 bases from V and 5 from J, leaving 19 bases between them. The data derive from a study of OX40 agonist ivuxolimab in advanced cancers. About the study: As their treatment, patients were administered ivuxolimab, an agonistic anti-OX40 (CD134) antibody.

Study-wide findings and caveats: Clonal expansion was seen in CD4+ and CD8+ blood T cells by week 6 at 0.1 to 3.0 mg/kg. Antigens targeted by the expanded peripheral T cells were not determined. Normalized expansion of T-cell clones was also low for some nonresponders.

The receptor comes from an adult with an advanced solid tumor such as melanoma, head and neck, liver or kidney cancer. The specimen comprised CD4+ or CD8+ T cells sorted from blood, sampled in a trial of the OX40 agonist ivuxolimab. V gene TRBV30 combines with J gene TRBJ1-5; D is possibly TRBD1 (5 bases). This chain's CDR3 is CAASPWRDDQPQHF. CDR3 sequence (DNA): TGTGCCGCGTCACCTTGGAGGGACGATCAGCCCCAGCATTTT.